This entry lists 11 T cell receptor beta chains sequenced from one sample in a study of T cell changes during pregnancy in multiple sclerosis. Libraries were prepared by immunoSEQ multiplex PCR; TCRdb keeps only in-frame clonotypes and omits some of them. The sample has over 35,000 clones, 90% seen once. The input for sequencing was CD4+ T cells from peripheral blood mononuclear cells, taken in the second trimester of pregnancy. The origin of the receptors is a female donor with multiple sclerosis, enrolled in a pregnancy study.

J is TRBJ2-3 and V is TRBV7-2; TRBD2 matches at 11 bases. From germline, CDR1 is SGHTA and CDR2 FQGNSA. This CDR3 comprises 18 residues. The trim removed 3 bases at V and 1 base at J, leaving 9 bases unmatched. The CDR3 reads CASSFLTSGIQGTDTQYF. The CDR3 DNA follows: TGTGCCAGCAGCTTCTTGACTAGCGGGATTCAGGGCACAGATACGCAGTATTTT.

V usage is TRBV14 and J usage is TRBJ2-5, with a possible D match to TRBD2 (6 bases). V shed 6 bases and J shed 1 base, with 12 bases lying between them. CDR1 is SGHDN, CDR2 FVKESK, per germline. The CDR3 loop spans 14 amino acids. As DNA, the CDR3 is TGTGCCAGCAGTTTTACGGGAGTCCAAGAGACCCAGTACTTC. Translating gives CASSFTGVQETQYF.

The chain recombines TRBV5-1 with TRBJ1-6, with D maybe TRBD1 (5 bases). Germline V lookup: CDR1 SGHRS, CDR2 YFSETQ. Deletions cut 3 bases from V and 1 base from J, with 14 bases between. The CDR3 consists of 17 residues. The CDR3 bases are TGCGCCAGCAGCTCGACGCGTCAGGGATCCTATAATTCACCCCTCCACTTT. Protein sequence: CASSSTRQGSYNSPLHF.

This chain connects TRBV7-8 to TRBJ1-1, with 7 bases fitting TRBD1. The CDR3 is made up of 14 amino acids. J lost 6 bases, V lost 5 bases, and 9 bases had no gene match. From germline, CDR1 is SGHVS and CDR2 FQNEAQ. This CDR3 is CASSTHEGASEAFF. CDR3 DNA: TGTGCCAGCAGCACCCACGAGGGGGCGTCTGAAGCTTTCTTT. Full variable domain (rest looked up from reference TRBV7-8 and TRBJ1-1): GAGVSQSPRYKVAKRGQDVALRCDPISGHVSLFWYQQALGQGPEFLTYFQNEAQLDKSGLPSDRFFAERPEGSVSTLKIQRTQQEDSAVYLCASSTHEGASEAFFGQGTRLTVV.

This chain joins TRBV28 and TRBJ1-5, with TRBD1 identical over 7 bases. There are 16 residues in the CDR3. With V trimmed by 3 bases and J by 6 bases, 11 bases remained unmatched. Germline CDR1 reads MDHEN; CDR2 reads SYDVKM. In DNA form, the CDR3 reads TGTGCCAGCAGTTTGCTGCAAACAGGGGTCAGTCAGCCCCAGCATTTT. Translating it yields CASSLLQTGVSQPQHF.

CDR3 sequence: CASSLIQGQDTQYF. DNA of the CDR3: TGTGCCAGCAGCTTGATTCAGGGGCAGGATACGCAGTATTTT. This chain links TRBV5-4 with TRBJ2-3; perhaps TRBD1 as D (6 bases). This CDR3 has 14 residues. V lost 1 base and J lost 6, with 12 bases in between. Germline lookup yields CDR1 SGHNT and CDR2 YYREEE (reference sequence).

V is TRBV18 and J is TRBJ2-1; 9 nucleotides line up with TRBD2. The CDR3 totals 15 residues. With 1 base clipped from V and 6 bases from J, the junction kept 4 bases outside the gene matches. Germline V gives CDR1 KGHSH, CDR2 LQKENI. The CDR3 bases are TGTGCCAGCTCACCACTAGCGGGAGTATCCAATGAGCAGTTCTTC. Translation gives CASSPLAGVSNEQFF.

The rearrangement joins TRBV15 to TRBJ2-4; D remains unclear. Germline V lookup: CDR1 LNHNV, CDR2 YYDKDF (reference sequence). V lost 3 bases, J lost 5 bases, and 11 bases lay in between. The CDR3 has 14 residues. The DNA for the CDR3 is TGTGCCACCAGCAGTGGCCGCGGTGAAAACATTCAGTACTTC. It yields the protein CATSSGRGENIQYF.

The rearrangement joins TRBV6-5 to TRBJ2-5; 7 bases align to TRBD1. CDR1 is MNHEY and CDR2 is SVGAGI in the germline V gene. This CDR3 spans 15 amino acids. V shed 6 bases, J shed 4 bases, and the junction held 11 bases outside the gene matches. In DNA form, the CDR3 reads TGTGCCAGCAGCTCGACACAGGGGCCTGGAGAGACCCAGTACTTC. This encodes CASSSTQGPGETQYF.

The V gene is TRBV30, the J gene TRBJ1-4, with D perhaps matching TRBD1 (6 bases). The V end lost 4 bases, the J end lost 6 bases, and 15 bases lay between the germline ends. Germline values: CDR1 GTSNPN, CDR2 SVGIG (reference sequence). This CDR3 has 14 amino acids. In nucleotides, the CDR3 is TGTGCCTGGACCTCCCGCAGGGGAGATGAAAAACTGTTTTTT. This codes for CAWTSRRGDEKLFF.

CDR3 protein: CASSQDRRGPTNEKLFF. The CDR3 nucleotides read TGCGCCAGCAGCCAAGACCGGAGGGGCCCAACTAATGAAAAACTGTTTTTT. The chain links TRBV4-1 to TRBJ1-4; D is perhaps TRBD1 (5 bases). Trimming stripped 0 bases from V and 0 bases from J, with 11 bases between. The CDR3 length is 17 residues. Germline V gene lookup returns CDR1 MGHRA and CDR2 YSYEKL.